The 32 T cell receptor beta chains presented below share a single source sample, sequenced in a study of blood T cell repertoires in COVID-19 (dated by TCRdb to the early 2020s). Library construction relied on the immunoSEQ multiplex PCR assay. TCRdb retrieved this table from immuneACCESS and kept in-frame rearrangements only. Not all clones are present; in checked studies, unresolved V genes account for under half, and no reason is known for the remainder. Here the sample has under 300,000 clones; roughly 81% occur a single time. The ten most abundant clones make up 4% of the sample. Sequenced material: peripheral blood. The receptors stem from a man in his fifties with acute or convalescent COVID-19.

This chain joins TRBV28 and TRBJ1-5; 7 bases align to TRBD1. This CDR3 spans 17 amino acids. V gave up 7 bases and J gave up 2 bases; unmatched junction bases: 14. In germline, CDR1 is MDHEN, CDR2 SYDVKM. Written as DNA, the CDR3 is TGTGCCAGCATGGAGACAGGGTTTGTTACGGGCAATCAGCCCCAGCATTTT. This sequence encodes CASMETGFVTGNQPQHF.

This clone was counted only a few times. V gene TRBV13 combines with J gene TRBJ2-3; TRBD1 aligns across 9 bases. The CDR3 covers 16 residues. J was trimmed by 4 bases and V by 1 base; bases with no gene match: 6. The germline V gene encodes CDR1 PRHDT and CDR2 FYEKMQ (reference sequence). CDR3 loop: CASSLETGGVADTQYF. The DNA for the CDR3 is TGTGCCAGCAGCTTAGAGACAGGGGGGGTCGCAGATACGCAGTATTTT.

CDR3 residues: CASSSTIYEQYF. CDR3 bases: TGCGCCAGCAGCTCGACAATCTACGAGCAGTACTTC. This chain links TRBV5-1 with TRBJ2-7; D remains ambiguous. Germline CDR1 reads SGHRS; CDR2 reads YFSETQ. V gave up 3 bases and J gave up 3 bases, with 7 bases separating them. This CDR3 spans 12 amino acids.

V is TRBV18 and J is TRBJ1-4, with D maybe TRBD1 (5 bases). Per the germline V gene, CDR1 is KGHSH and CDR2 is LQKENI. The ends were cut back, 5 bases at V and 5 bases at J, with 9 bases in the middle. The CDR3 consists of 13 residues. This CDR3 reads CASSAGLNEKLFF. The CDR3 region has the DNA TGTGCCAGCTCAGCAGGGTTGAATGAAAAACTGTTTTTT.

This clone was observed a single time. Other nucleotide sequences in the sample specify the same CDR3. The rearrangement joins TRBV15 to TRBJ1-3; perhaps TRBD1 as D (5 bases). The germline CDR1 and CDR2 sequences are LNHNV and YYDKDF (reference sequence). V lost 0 bases and J 1 base, leaving 7 bases between the germline ends. CDR3 length equals 15 residues. Here the CDR3 reads CATSRDRGSGNTIYF. The DNA of the CDR3 is TGTGCCACCAGCAGAGATAGGGGATCTGGAAACACCATATATTTT.

This sequence joins TRBV9 and TRBJ1-4; D unresolved. Germline CDR1 SGDLS, CDR2 YYNGEE. The CDR3 covers 15 residues. The germline V and J ends were trimmed by 4 bases and 0 bases, with 10 bases remaining between them. The CDR3 DNA is TGTGCCAGCAGCAAGACACCTGCAACTAATGAAAAACTGTTTTTT. Amino acid sequence: CASSKTPATNEKLFF.

This clone was seen only a few times. This chain links TRBV27 with TRBJ2-7; 8 nucleotides line up with TRBD2. Losses at the gene ends were 5 bases for V and 5 bases for J; bases not matched to a gene: 11. CDR1 and CDR2 (germline): MNHEY, SMNVEV (reference sequence). The CDR3 spans 15 residues. The CDR3 is CASSRPGLANNEQYF. CDR3 nucleotide sequence: TGTGCCAGCAGTCGACCAGGACTAGCCAACAACGAGCAGTACTTC.

The chain employs TRBV28 and TRBJ1-1; 8 bases line up with TRBD1. The CDR3 consists of 11 residues. Germline V gene lookup returns CDR1 MDHEN and CDR2 SYDVKM. After removal of 9 bases from V and 6 bases from J, the junction contained 3 bases not matched to a gene. The CDR3 reads CASPRGPEAFF. CDR3 nucleotide sequence: TGTGCCAGTCCCAGGGGGCCTGAAGCTTTCTTT.

Regarding this clone: A much larger clone differs by one base, so this may be a read error. The rearrangement uses TRBV5-5 and TRBJ1-3; 7 bases match TRBD1. This CDR3 region has 14 residues. Germline CDR1 and CDR2: SGHKS and YYEKEE (reference sequence). Losses at the gene ends were 2 bases for V and 2 bases for J; bases not matched to a gene: 1. CDR3 in DNA: TGTGCCAGCAGCTTCGACAGGGCTGGAAACACCATATATTTT. Translation gives CASSFDRAGNTIYF.

In its sample, this clone was seen once. This rearrangement joins TRBV11-2 to TRBJ1-6, with a weak D call TRBD1 (6 bases). CDR1 and CDR2 from the germline V gene are SGHAT and FQNNGV. The germline V and J ends were trimmed by 2 bases and 9 bases, with 11 bases remaining between them. The length of the CDR3 is 14 residues. CDR3 loop: CASSLSTGPSPLHF. Here the CDR3 DNA reads TGTGCCAGCAGCTTAAGTACAGGGCCTTCACCCCTCCACTTT.

V and J are TRBV6-4 and TRBJ1-1; the match to TRBD1 covers 10 bases. The CDR3 has 13 amino acids. CDR1 and CDR2 (germline): MRHNA, SNTAGT. After removal of 6 bases from V and 6 bases from J, the junction contained 4 bases not matched to a gene. The CDR3 sequence: CASSVGTGAEAFF. DNA for the CDR3: TGTGCCAGCAGCGTTGGGACAGGGGCTGAAGCTTTCTTT.

J is TRBJ1-3 and V is TRBV15, with a tentative D call TRBD1 (5 bases). V was pared by 1 base and J by 2 bases, with 6 bases between. CDR3 length: 14 amino acids. Germline CDR1 LNHNV, CDR2 YYDKDF (reference sequence). This CDR3 is CATSRGRAGNTIYF. As DNA, the CDR3 is TGTGCCACCAGCAGAGGCAGGGCTGGAAACACCATATATTTT.

V gene TRBV11-3 combines with J gene TRBJ2-1, with a weak D call TRBD2 (6 bases). The CDR3 loop spans 15 amino acids. Looked up from germline, CDR1 is SGHNT and CDR2 is YENEEA. V lost 5 bases to trimming and J lost 6 bases, with 17 bases between them. The CDR3 sequence is CASSRGGTSGNEQFF. The CDR3 region has the DNA TGTGCCAGCAGCCGAGGCGGGACTTCGGGCAATGAGCAGTTCTTC.

The rearrangement links TRBV25-1 to TRBJ2-5; D may be TRBD2 (6 bases). The germline V gene encodes CDR1 MGHDK and CDR2 SYGVNS. V gave up 3 bases and J gave up 5 bases, with 13 bases separating them. The CDR3 sequence is 14 residues long. Here the CDR3 reads CASSEGLAAETQYF. CDR3 coding DNA: TGTGCCAGCAGTGAGGGGTTAGCGGCTGAGACCCAGTACTTC.

The chain is built from TRBV18 and TRBJ1-1, with TRBD1 as a possible D gene (5 bases). CDR1 and CDR2 (germline): KGHSH, LQKENI. This CDR3 comprises 15 residues. V lost 0 bases, J lost 3 bases, and 11 bases lay in between. For the CDR3, the DNA is TGTGCCAGCTCACCACCATCAGGGAGGGACACTGAAGCTTTCTTT. Amino acid sequence: CASSPPSGRDTEAFF.

The chain carries TRBV29-1 and TRBJ1-3, with 7 bases lining up with TRBD1. V gave up 6 bases and J gave up 0 bases; unmatched junction bases: 2. The germline V gene has CDR1 SQVTM and CDR2 ANQGSEA. The length of the CDR3 is 13 residues. CDR3 amino acids: CSVGTVSGNTIYF. The DNA of the CDR3 is TGCAGCGTGGGGACAGTCTCTGGAAACACCATATATTTT.

The chain links TRBV29-1 to TRBJ2-7; D might be TRBD1 (5 bases). Germline CDR1 reads SQVTM; CDR2 reads ANQGSEA. The CDR3 sequence is 12 residues long. V dropped 4 bases and J dropped 1 base, with 8 bases sitting between them. In DNA form, the CDR3 reads TGCAGCGTTGCTGGGGCTTCCTACGAGCAGTACTTC. This translates into CSVAGASYEQYF.

The V and J genes are TRBV7-2 and TRBJ2-2, with 8 nucleotides matching TRBD1. Looked up from germline, CDR1 is SGHTA and CDR2 is FQGNSA. The trim removed 5 bases at V and 1 base at J, leaving 6 bases unmatched. The length of the CDR3 is 16 residues. The chain's CDR3 is CASSQTGARNTGELFF. As DNA, the CDR3 is TGTGCCAGCAGCCAGACAGGGGCAAGGAACACCGGGGAGCTGTTTTTT.

This chain's CDR3 is CASKKGEANTEAFF. Here the CDR3 DNA reads TGTGCCAGCAAAAAGGGGGAAGCGAACACTGAAGCTTTCTTT. The rearrangement links TRBV2 to TRBJ1-1; possibly TRBD1 for D (6 bases). The germline V and J ends were trimmed by 7 bases and 1 base, with 13 bases remaining between them. This CDR3 contains 14 residues. Germline V gene lookup returns CDR1 SNHLY and CDR2 FYNNEI.

The sample holds a few counts of this clone. The V gene is TRBV7-9, the J gene TRBJ2-2; D is perhaps TRBD2 (6 bases). The CDR3 spans 15 residues. From germline, CDR1 is SEHNR and CDR2 FQNEAQ (reference sequence). V was shortened by 5 bases and J by 2 bases, with 12 bases between the two germline ends. The CDR3 DNA follows: TGTGCCAGCAGCCAACTAGCAGGAAACACCGGGGAGCTGTTTTTT. Amino acid sequence: CASSQLAGNTGELFF.

CDR3: CASSTTGGNLQPQHF. The CDR3, as DNA: TGCGCCAGCAGCACGACAGGAGGCAATTTACAGCCCCAGCATTTT. This rearrangement joins TRBV5-1 to TRBJ1-5; maybe TRBD1 (6 bases). The CDR3 loop spans 15 amino acids. Germline V gene lookup returns CDR1 SGHRS and CDR2 YFSETQ. V gave up 4 bases and J gave up 7 bases, with 18 bases separating them.

To note about this clone: At one of its ends the junction is not consistent with the germline gene, which may arise from a read error. This rearrangement joins TRBV7-3 to TRBJ2-5; 8 bases are a match to TRBD2. The CDR3 has 16 amino acids. Germline V gene data show CDR1 as SGHTA and CDR2 as FQGTGA. CDR3 region: CASSLTGTSILETQYF. Here the CDR3 DNA reads TGTGCCAGCAGCCTAACCGGGACTAGTATTTTGGAGACCCAGTACTTC.

The V and J genes are TRBV2 and TRBJ1-2, with 9 bases aligning to TRBD1. Germline CDR1 SNHLY, CDR2 FYNNEI. The J segment lost 2 bases and the V segment lost 8 bases, leaving 6 bases of the junction unmatched. This CDR3 contains 14 residues. This CDR3 is CASRTGTGNYGYTF. CDR3 DNA: TGTGCCAGCCGGACCGGGACAGGGAACTATGGCTACACCTTC.

V and J are TRBV30 and TRBJ1-1; a possible D gene is TRBD1 (5 bases). CDR1 is GTSNPN and CDR2 is SVGIG in the germline V gene (reference sequence). Between the trimmed V and J ends, which lost 4 bases and 5 bases, there was a span of 8 bases. This CDR3 region has 11 residues. The DNA for the CDR3 is TGTGCCTGGAAGGGGTTTACTGAAGCTTTCTTT. As protein: CAWKGFTEAFF.

V is TRBV5-1 and J is TRBJ2-3, with TRBD2 matching 9 bases. CDR1 and CDR2 from the germline V gene are SGHRS and YFSETQ. The V and J ends lost 0 bases and 4 bases, in that order; junction bases with no gene match: 3. The CDR3 extends over 15 amino acids. CDR3 bases: TGCGCCAGCAGCTTGGAGCGGGGGGCCCCAGATACGCAGTATTTT. This gives the protein CASSLERGAPDTQYF.

The chain employs TRBV3-1 (or the pseudogene TRBV3-2) and TRBJ2-1; the D gene is possibly TRBD2 (5 bases). The CDR3 runs to 14 residues. Trimming shortened V by 4 bases and J by 7 bases, and 14 bases separated the two germline ends. The germline V gene encodes CDR1 LGHDT and CDR2 YNNKEL (reference sequence). CDR3: CASSPTRTGNEQFF. The CDR3 nucleotides read TGTGCCAGCAGCCCGACCAGGACGGGAAATGAGCAGTTCTTC.

The genes are TRBV13 and TRBJ2-1, with 7 bases fitting TRBD2. J gave up 1 base and V 7 bases, and 10 bases lay outside the gene matches. The CDR3 runs to 16 residues. Per germline, CDR1 PRHDT and CDR2 FYEKMQ (reference sequence). The CDR3 sequence is CASTPPGLTSYNEQFF. In nucleotides, the CDR3 is TGTGCCAGCACCCCCCCGGGACTAACATCCTACAATGAGCAGTTCTTC.

The V call is TRBV14, the J call TRBJ1-2, with D tentatively TRBD1 (6 bases). CDR3 length: 14 amino acids. The V end was cut by 0 bases, the J end by 4 bases, with 9 bases between. Germline lookup yields CDR1 SGHDN and CDR2 FVKESK. CDR3 amino acids: CASSQDRGSYGYTF. The CDR3 nucleotides read TGTGCCAGCAGCCAAGACAGGGGATCCTATGGCTACACCTTC.

Worth noting for this clone: Mismatch with germline at one junction end may stem from a read error. The rearrangement links TRBV7-7 to TRBJ2-3; 7 bases align to TRBD2. Per germline, CDR1 SSHAT and CDR2 FNYEAQ (reference sequence). This CDR3 is 19 amino acids long. In DNA, the CDR3 is TGTGCTAGCAGCTTATACCCCCATATCCTGGGAGGGCTAACAGATACGCAGTATTTT. Translated, it gives CASSLYPHILGGLTDTQYF.

The chain links TRBV5-4 to TRBJ1-2, with 11 positions matching TRBD1. Germline V gives CDR1 SGHNT, CDR2 YYREEE (reference sequence). CDR3 size: 15 residues. V dropped 3 bases and J dropped 8; count of bases not matched to a gene: 9. The CDR3: CASSSPDRGPRGYTF. DNA of the CDR3: TGTGCCAGCAGCTCCCCGGACAGGGGGCCTCGGGGCTACACCTTC. Using reference TRBV5-4 and TRBJ1-2 for the parts outside the CDR3, the full variable domain is ETGVTQSPTHLIKTRGQQVTLRCSSQSGHNTVSWYQQALGQGPQFIFQYYREEENGRGNFPPRFSGLQFPNYSSELNVNALELDDSALYLCASSSPDRGPRGYTFGSGTRLTVV.

A word on this clone: At one end the junction does not follow the germline gene, possibly because of a read error. This rearrangement joins TRBV6-5 to TRBJ2-1; TRBD2 agrees at 9 bases. CDR3 length: 16 residues. Germline CDR1 and CDR2: MNHEY and SVGAGI. The CDR3 loop is CARSFGAGGRWNEQFF. Here the CDR3 DNA reads TGTGCCCGCAGTTTTGGGGCGGGGGGGCGTTGGAATGAGCAGTTCTTC.

V is TRBV6-6 and J is TRBJ2-7, with D maybe TRBD1 (5 bases). Trimming shortened V by 6 bases and J by 3 bases, and 12 bases separated the two germline ends. This CDR3 has 13 residues. Germline V gene data show CDR1 as MNHNY and CDR2 as SVGAGI (reference sequence). The CDR3 nucleotides read TGTGCCAGCAGGTTGACAGCTTTCTACGAGCAGTACTTC. This sequence encodes CASRLTAFYEQYF.